Detailed here is one T cell receptor (beta chain). Its antigen is still unknown. No conserved phenylalanine or tryptophan is present at the end of the CDR3, so a read error is the likely explanation. This sample is part of a study of tumor-infiltrating lymphocytes in primary liver carcinoma. Whole-study findings and limits: Tumor-adjacent and tumor-blood pairs shared less of their repertoires than tumor region pairs shared.

Joint extraction of RNA and DNA used 20-30 mg of bulk tissue that was unsorted. CDR1 and CDR2 from the germline V gene are MNHEY and SVGAGI. The CDR3 runs 14 residues. Starting material of about 480 ng total RNA yielded TCR beta cDNA via a constant-region primer. For TCR beta, libraries were produced by three nested multiplex PCR rounds using slightly modified ARM-PCR. Researchers ran the first two PCR rounds for approximately 10 cycles each with TRBV1-TRBV30 forward primers and a C-beta reverse primer. TCRdb processed the multiplex PCR reads anew with MiXCR; each CDR3 protein has one entry. Of about 59,000 distinct CDR3 sequences in the sample, 71% were seen once.

The TCR comes from a man aged 35 to 55 with primary liver carcinoma and hepatitis B virus infection. V and J are TRBV6-5 and TRBJ1-1; weak D call: TRBD1 (6 bases). Sequenced: liver tumor tissue from sampling region 2. The subset was: tumor region T2, inferior pole. The CDR3 here is CVSSYDVGGTEAFI. CDR3 sequence (DNA): TGTGTCAGCAGTTATGACGTAGGGGGCACTGAAGCTTTCATT.